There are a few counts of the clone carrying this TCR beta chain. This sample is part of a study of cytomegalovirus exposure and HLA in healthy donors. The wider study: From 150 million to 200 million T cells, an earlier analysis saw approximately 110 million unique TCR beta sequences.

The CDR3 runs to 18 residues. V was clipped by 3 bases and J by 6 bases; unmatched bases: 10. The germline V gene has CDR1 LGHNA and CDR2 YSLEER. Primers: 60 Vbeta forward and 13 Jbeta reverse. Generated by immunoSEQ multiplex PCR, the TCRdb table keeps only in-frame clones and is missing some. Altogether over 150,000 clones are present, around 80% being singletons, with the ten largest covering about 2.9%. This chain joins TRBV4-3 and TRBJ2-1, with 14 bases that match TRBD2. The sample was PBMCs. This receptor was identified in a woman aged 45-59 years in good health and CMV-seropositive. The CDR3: CASSHAIRLAGGANEQFF. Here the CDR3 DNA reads TGCGCCAGCAGCCATGCGATTCGACTAGCGGGAGGGGCCAATGAGCAGTTCTTC.